The TCR beta chain under discussion was sequenced for a study of shared clonotypes between healthy human individuals. Looking at the study overall: CD4 naive and memory got three plates each, CD8 naive two, CD8 memory one. Whole-study findings and limits: Rarefaction gave evidence that sorted-subset sequencing remained incomplete despite large depth. Blood alone was sampled, and tissue repertoires likely differ.

The repertoire was sequenced with immunoSEQ multiplex PCR; TCRdb's copy has only in-frame clones and lacks some. The top ten hold around 0.097% of the sample, which has about 590,000 clones, over 95% seen once. Concerning this clone itself: Its antigen is currently unknown.

The CDR3 is 16 residues long. Germline values: CDR1 SGHDT, CDR2 YYEEEE. Trimming removed 2 bases from V and 6 bases from J; junction bases left unmatched: 8. Positively selected for CCR7, the CD45RO-negative cells used as naive CD8 cells excluded terminally differentiated effector memory CD45RA+ cells. Input material: naive CD8+ T cells sorted from blood. The TCR was taken from a woman aged 25-40 years in good health. This chain links TRBV5-6 with TRBJ2-2; TRBD1 agrees at 9 bases. The CDR3 is CASSLNGQGPPGELFF. The CDR3 coding sequence is TGTGCCAGCAGCTTAAATGGACAGGGGCCTCCCGGGGAGCTGTTTTTT. The entire variable domain, with the rest obtained from reference TRBV5-6 and TRBJ2-2, is as follows: DAGVTQSPTHLIKTRGQQVTLRCSPKSGHDTVSWYQQALGQGPQFIFQYYEEEERQRGNFPDRFSGHQFPNYSSELNVNALLLGDSALYLCASSLNGQGPPGELFFGEGSRLTVL.